A few counts support the clone carrying this TCR beta chain. The antigen is undetermined. This record comes from a study of blood T cells in healthy people across ages. The use of a sample-barcoded 5' primer and a J-beta primer mix characterized a second PCR of roughly 7 to 12 cycles. Every molecule of cDNA carried a tag from a template-switch adaptor with 12 random nucleotides. MiXCR, run by TCRdb on the 5' RACE reads, gives a single entry per CDR3 protein. The sample lists around 800,000 distinct CDR3 sequences, under 55% seen once, with approximately 19% in the top ten. Study-wide results and caveats: Reliance upon unsorted PBMCs precluded definitive naive versus antigen-experienced comparison. Older age coincided with a roughly linear decline in TCR beta diversity per million T cells.

This CDR3 has 13 residues. The ends were cut back, 4 bases at V and 2 bases at J, with 9 bases in the middle. Germline V gene lookup returns CDR1 SNHLY and CDR2 FYNNEI. The specimen was blood. The source is a man in his sixties in good health. V usage is TRBV2 and J usage is TRBJ2-7, with D perhaps TRBD1 (6 bases). The CDR3 here is CASSAGTTYEQYF. In nucleotides, the CDR3 is TGTGCCAGCAGTGCCGGGACAACCTACGAGCAGTACTTC. Variable domain in full (rest from reference TRBV2 and TRBJ2-7): EPEVTQTPSHQVTQMGQEVILRCVPISNHLYFYWYRQILGQKVEFLVSFYNNEISEKSEIFDDQFSVERPDGSNFTLKIRSTKLEDSAMYFCASSAGTTYEQYFGPGTRLTVT.